This TCR beta chain was identified during a study of a mutant IDH1 vaccine in newly diagnosed glioma. Study in general: Vaccination followed radiotherapy alone by 4-6 weeks, or accompanied temozolomide cycles.

Sequencing used immunoSEQ multiplex PCR; TCRdb keeps in-frame clones, though not all of them. The data contain 25,000 to 40,000 clones, more than 70% of them singletons. Study outcomes and limitations: Pseudoprogression apparently lacked any relation to changes in top peripheral T cell clonotypes.

Comments on this clone: The antigen remains undetermined.

Time point meaning: week 47, end of study. Every vaccine dose comprised 300 ug of mutant IDH1 20-mer peptide plus topical imiquimod. The donors had new WHO grade 3 or 4 astrocytomas; these were IDH1-mutant and ATRX-lost. In germline, CDR1 is MGHDK, CDR2 SYGVNS. The trim removed 8 bases at V and 6 bases at J, leaving 8 bases unmatched. This CDR3 has 14 residues. The receptor was isolated from a man in his forties with glioma. This chain links TRBV25-1 with TRBJ2-7, with 12 bases fitting TRBD2. The source material was PBMCs, sampled from a glioma patient whose treatment included an IDH1 peptide vaccine. Here the CDR3 DNA reads TGTGCCAGCGGGGTGACTAGCGGGAGTGGCGAGCAGTACTTC. Translated, it gives CASGVTSGSGEQYF.